These 27 T cell receptor beta chains were sequenced from one sample in a study of T cell changes during pregnancy in multiple sclerosis. Clones were read by immunoSEQ multiplex PCR, and TCRdb kept only the in-frame ones, dropping some. The repertoire holds approximately 70,000 clones, with roughly 92% as singletons. The starting material was peripheral blood, obtained in the third trimester of pregnancy. These receptors were taken from a female donor with multiple sclerosis, enrolled in a pregnancy study.

This clone was counted between two and nine times. Its ends do not fully match the called genes, so a read error is possible. V is TRBV30 and J is TRBJ2-3, with TRBD2 matching over 13 bases. CDR1 and CDR2 from the germline V gene are GTSNPN and SVGIG (reference sequence). This CDR3 spans 17 amino acids. For the CDR3, the DNA is TGTGCCCGGAGGGAACTAGCGGGAGGGTTAGACACAGATACGCAGTATTTT. Amino acids: CARRELAGGLDTDTQYF.

The chain carries TRBV5-1 and TRBJ1-2, with unresolved D. Germline values: CDR1 SGHRS, CDR2 YFSETQ. This CDR3 has 14 residues. V was shortened by 4 bases and J by 4 bases, with 14 bases between the two germline ends. CDR3 sequence: CASSREGAVYGYTF. CDR3 nucleotide sequence: TGCGCCAGCAGCAGAGAGGGAGCAGTCTATGGCTACACCTTC.

Written as DNA, the CDR3 is TGTGCCAGCAGCTCGAGCGGGGCGATCACAGATACGCAGTATTTT. This translates into CASSSSGAITDTQYF. V usage is TRBV7-3 and J usage is TRBJ2-3; 7 bases line up with TRBD2. Germline trimming cut 4 bases from V and 2 bases from J; bases unmatched to any gene: 6. Germline loops: CDR1 SGHTA, CDR2 FQGTGA. The CDR3 runs 15 residues.

This clone was counted a single time. The chain couples TRBV27 to TRBJ2-7; 12 bases are a match to TRBD2. Germline CDR1 is MNHEY and CDR2 is SMNVEV (reference sequence). CDR3 length: 16 amino acids. V lost 7 bases to trimming and J lost 3 bases; unmatched junction nucleotides: 10. As DNA, the CDR3 is TGTGCCAGCAAAATCCTAGCGGGAGGGCCCTTCTACGAGCAGTACTTC. Translation: CASKILAGGPFYEQYF.

This chain connects TRBV7-9 to TRBJ2-7; D is undetermined. The CDR3 contains 14 residues. The germline V gene encodes CDR1 SEHNR and CDR2 FQNEAQ (reference sequence). Trimming took 4 bases from V and 1 from J, leaving 11 bases between them. CDR3 sequence reads: CASSSRSVSYEQYF. The CDR3 nucleotides are TGTGCCAGCAGCTCCCGATCGGTATCCTACGAGCAGTACTTC.

This clone was found a few times. The J gene is TRBJ2-5, the V gene TRBV2, with D perhaps matching TRBD2 (6 bases). The V and J ends lost 8 bases and 5 bases respectively, with 12 bases between them. This CDR3 comprises 12 residues. Germline lookup yields CDR1 SNHLY and CDR2 FYNNEI. The CDR3 reads CASGSGWETQYF. The CDR3 nucleotides are TGTGCCAGCGGGAGCGGGTGGGAGACCCAGTACTTC. The variable domain in full, completed from reference TRBV2 and TRBJ2-5, reads EPEVTQTPSHQVTQMGQEVILRCVPISNHLYFYWYRQILGQKVEFLVSFYNNEISEKSEIFDDQFSVERPDGSNFTLKIRSTKLEDSAMYFCASGSGWETQYFGPGTRLLVL.

J is TRBJ2-3 and V is TRBV5-1; 11 bases fit TRBD2. The length of the CDR3 is 16 residues. V gave up 4 bases and J gave up 0 bases; unmatched junction bases: 4. Germline V gene data show CDR1 as SGHRS and CDR2 as YFSETQ. The CDR3 nucleotides are TGCGCCAGCAGCAGATGGACTAGCGGGAGCACAGATACGCAGTATTTT. Its translation is CASSRWTSGSTDTQYF.

This chain joins TRBV28 and TRBJ2-7; D call uncertain. Trimming removed 2 bases from V and 2 bases from J, with 4 bases in between. The V gene's germline CDR1 is MDHEN and CDR2 SYDVKM. This CDR3 contains 12 residues. The CDR3 protein is CASSLVTYEQYF. The CDR3 nucleotides are TGTGCCAGCAGTTTAGTAACCTACGAGCAGTACTTC.

The rearrangement links TRBV11-2 to TRBJ2-7; D may be TRBD1 (5 bases). Trimming left V 4 bases short and J 0 bases short, with 13 bases between. From germline, CDR1 is SGHAT and CDR2 FQNNGV. The CDR3 is made up of 15 amino acids. Here the CDR3 DNA reads TGTGCCAGCAGCTCCCCCCAGGGTAGCTCCTACGAGCAGTACTTC. Protein: CASSSPQGSSYEQYF.

The chain has TRBV28 and TRBJ2-5, with 10 positions matching TRBD2. Germline V gene sequence: CDR1 MDHEN, CDR2 SYDVKM. The CDR3 extends over 15 amino acids. Trimming took 1 base from V and 9 from J; bases not matched to a gene: 8. The DNA of the CDR3 is TGTGCCAGCAGTTTATCGGCTAGCGGGAGAGGGCCCCAGTACTTC. Encoded protein: CASSLSASGRGPQYF.

This clone was observed a few times. The genes are TRBV6-5 and TRBJ1-1; no definite D call. The ends were cut back, 2 bases at V and 1 base at J, with 8 bases in the middle. Germline CDR1 reads MNHEY; CDR2 reads SVGAGI. This CDR3 has 14 amino acids. The CDR3 nucleotides read TGTGCCAGCAGTTACGGGAGGTGGAACACTGAAGCTTTCTTT. Residues: CASSYGRWNTEAFF.

This sequence joins TRBV5-4 and TRBJ2-1, with D unclear. This CDR3 comprises 15 residues. Germline CDR1 is SGHNT and CDR2 is YYREEE (reference sequence). V was trimmed by 4 bases and J by 0 bases, leaving 11 bases between them. The CDR3 sequence: CASSAAASSYNEQFF. The CDR3 DNA is TGTGCCAGCAGCGCGGCGGCCAGCTCCTACAATGAGCAGTTCTTC. Looking up the rest from reference TRBV5-4 and TRBJ2-1 gives the full variable domain: ETGVTQSPTHLIKTRGQQVTLRCSSQSGHNTVSWYQQALGQGPQFIFQYYREEENGRGNFPPRFSGLQFPNYSSELNVNALELDDSALYLCASSAAASSYNEQFFGPGTRLTVL.

This chain joins TRBV28 and TRBJ1-1; 7 bases are shared with TRBD1. CDR1 and CDR2 from the germline V gene are MDHEN and SYDVKM. This CDR3 contains 14 residues. J was trimmed by 0 bases and V by 6 bases; bases with no gene match: 4. CDR3 loop: CASRQGDMNTEAFF. In DNA form, the CDR3 reads TGTGCCAGCAGGCAGGGGGATATGAACACTGAAGCTTTCTTT.

This clone appeared a few times. The V gene is TRBV7-8, the J gene TRBJ2-5, with D uncertain. Trimming shortened V by 5 bases and J by 2 bases, and 15 bases separated the two germline ends. From germline, CDR1 is SGHVS and CDR2 FQNEAQ. The CDR3 sequence is 15 residues long. The CDR3, as DNA: TGTGCCAGCAGCCCCCGAGGAACTTCTCAAGAGACCCAGTACTTC. Protein sequence: CASSPRGTSQETQYF.

The count of this clone is one. Other DNA sequences of this sample code for an identical CDR3. The chain joins TRBV5-1 to TRBJ2-5; weak D call: TRBD1 (6 bases). CDR3 length: 13 amino acids. Trimming cost V 2 bases and J 3 bases, with 8 bases left between them. Per germline, CDR1 SGHRS and CDR2 YFSETQ. The CDR3 bases are TGCGCCAGCAGCTTATCAGGGGAAGAGACCCAGTACTTC. This translates into CASSLSGEETQYF.

This rearrangement joins TRBV7-9 to TRBJ2-1; 7 bases match TRBD2. CDR1 and CDR2 (germline): SEHNR, FQNEAQ (reference sequence). J was trimmed by 7 bases and V by 1 base; bases with no gene match: 7. The CDR3 contains 15 residues. The CDR3 loop is CASSLGRGSGNEQFF. The CDR3 coding sequence is TGTGCCAGCAGCTTAGGCCGCGGGAGTGGGAATGAGCAGTTCTTC.

Only a few counts were recorded for this clone. The V gene is TRBV7-8, the J gene TRBJ2-1; TRBD2 matches 7 bases. CDR3 size: 17 residues. The V segment lost 5 bases and the J segment 0 bases; nucleotides outside the gene matches: 10. Germline V CDR1 and CDR2: SGHVS, FQNEAQ. The CDR3 nucleotides read TGTGCCAGCAGCCCTGGACCTAGCGGAGACTCCTACAATGAGCAGTTCTTC. Its protein product is CASSPGPSGDSYNEQFF.

The rearrangement joins TRBV6-5 to TRBJ2-3, with D unresolved. Per germline, CDR1 MNHEY and CDR2 SVGAGI. The CDR3 length is 12 residues. V gave up 5 bases and J gave up 4 bases, with 7 bases separating them. CDR3 in amino acids: CASSPSADTQYF. DNA for the CDR3: TGTGCCAGCAGTCCCTCGGCAGATACGCAGTATTTT.

This CDR3 reads CASSGGQGITDTQYF. The CDR3 nucleotides read TGTGCCAGCAGTGGGGGACAGGGGATCACAGATACGCAGTATTTT. The chain links TRBV2 to TRBJ2-3, with 10 bases aligning to TRBD1. This CDR3 is 15 amino acids long. Germline V lookup: CDR1 SNHLY, CDR2 FYNNEI. V lost 4 bases to trimming and J lost 2 bases; unmatched junction nucleotides: 3.

This rearrangement joins TRBV6-5 to TRBJ1-4; the D is unclear. This CDR3 is built from 16 residues. Germline assignment: CDR1 MNHEY and CDR2 SVGAGI. The ends were cut back, 0 bases at V and 4 bases at J, with 12 bases in the middle. The CDR3 DNA follows: TGTGCCAGCAGTTACTCGTTGAGCAGGAATAATGAAAAACTGTTTTTT. Translated, it gives CASSYSLSRNNEKLFF.

This chain uses TRBV11-2 with TRBJ1-2; D is undetermined. The germline V gene has CDR1 SGHAT and CDR2 FQNNGV. Trimming pared 0 bases from V and 9 bases from J, leaving 23 bases between. There are 17 residues in the CDR3. This CDR3 is CASSLDSKAEPPIRYTF. The CDR3 DNA reads TGTGCCAGCAGCTTAGATAGTAAGGCGGAGCCACCGATTCGCTACACCTTC.

The rearrangement joins TRBV25-1 to TRBJ2-2; perhaps TRBD2 as D (6 bases). CDR1 is MGHDK and CDR2 is SYGVNS in the germline V gene. V was shortened by 4 bases and J by 8 bases, with 17 bases between the two germline ends. CDR3 size: 15 residues. The CDR3, as DNA: TGTGCCAGCAGTGGCCCGGGAGATCTTACGGGGGAGCTGTTTTTT. Residues: CASSGPGDLTGELFF. Full variable domain (outside the CDR3, taken from reference TRBV25-1 and TRBJ2-2): EADIYQTPRYLVIGTGKKITLECSQTMGHDKMYWYQQDPGMELHLIHYSYGVNSTEKGDLSSESTVSRIRTEHFPLTLESARPSHTSQYLCASSGPGDLTGELFFGEGSRLTVL.

This chain connects TRBV6-1 to TRBJ2-7, with 9 bases that match TRBD2. The V gene end was trimmed by 0 bases and the J gene end by 4 bases; junction bases not matched to a gene: 10. The CDR3 totals 17 residues. Germline CDR1 and CDR2: MNHNS and SASEGT. CDR3 nucleotide sequence: TGTGCCAGCAGTGAAGCACCCCTAGCGGGGCCCCCTTACGAGCAGTACTTC. This gives the protein CASSEAPLAGPPYEQYF.

The chain joins TRBV4-1 to TRBJ2-7, with TRBD2 as a possible D gene (5 bases). The V gene's germline CDR1 is MGHRA and CDR2 YSYEKL. The V and J ends lost 1 base and 0 bases respectively, with 10 bases between them. CDR3 length equals 15 residues. The CDR3 region is CASSQADGGSYEQYF. The CDR3 DNA reads TGCGCCAGCAGCCAAGCCGACGGAGGCTCCTACGAGCAGTACTTC.

The V and J genes are TRBV29-1 and TRBJ2-3, with D tentatively TRBD2 (6 bases). V was cut by 1 base and J by 5 bases, with 10 bases left in between. CDR1 and CDR2 from the germline V gene are SQVTM and ANQGSEA. The CDR3 sequence is 13 residues long. CDR3 sequence reads: CSVEVSGGDTQYF. The CDR3 DNA reads as TGCAGCGTTGAAGTTTCCGGGGGAGATACGCAGTATTTT.

Worth noting for this clone: At one end, the junction sequence differs from germline, possibly due to a read error. J is TRBJ1-5 and V is TRBV23-1; D perhaps matches TRBD1 (6 bases). TRBV23-1 is an ORF; its function is uncertain. CDR3 length equals 14 residues. This CDR3 is CATSTDRFNQPQHF. CDR3 DNA sequence: TGCGCCACCAGTACCGACAGGTTCAATCAGCCCCAGCATTTT.

The chain recombines TRBV7-2 with TRBJ2-3; TRBD2 matches 9 bases. Germline V lookup: CDR1 SGHTA, CDR2 FQGNSA. Unmatched junction bases numbered 8, after V lost 3 bases and J lost 4 bases. CDR3 length: 16 amino acids. The CDR3 reads CASSFGASGTPDTQYF. CDR3 nucleotide sequence: TGTGCCAGCAGCTTCGGGGCTAGCGGGACCCCAGATACGCAGTATTTT. The full variable domain, rest sourced from reference TRBV7-2 and TRBJ2-3, is GAGVSQSPSNKVTEKGKDVELRCDPISGHTALYWYRQSLGQGLEFLIYFQGNSAPDKSGLPSDRFSAERTGGSVSTLTIQRTQQEDSAVYLCASSFGASGTPDTQYFGPGTRLTVL.